The 16 T cell receptor beta chains presented below share a single source sample, sequenced in a study of response to subunit inactivated influenza vaccine. Via MiXCR, TCRdb re-called the RT-PCR reads, giving one row per CDR3 protein. Of under 950,000 distinct CDR3 sequences in the sample, roughly 20% were seen once. The specimen comprised PBMCs from blood, sampled 4 to 6 days after vaccination. All receptors come from a middle-aged man who received an inactivated influenza vaccine.

This clonotype was detected many times. The rearrangement uses TRBV29-1 and TRBJ2-7; D is uncertain. Germline V CDR1 and CDR2: SQVTM, ANQGSEA. The CDR3 consists of 12 residues. V lost 7 bases, J lost 2 bases, and 12 bases lay in between. CDR3 loop: CSALGNTYEQYF. Here the CDR3 DNA reads TGCAGCGCCCTTGGGAATACCTACGAGCAGTACTTC.

V usage is TRBV5-5 and J usage is TRBJ2-7; 10 bases match TRBD1. The ends lost 6 bases at V and 4 bases at J; junction bases unmatched: 10. The CDR3 covers 15 residues. Germline loops: CDR1 SGHKS, CDR2 YYEKEE (reference sequence). The CDR3 here is CASTRDRGRGYEQYF. In DNA form, the CDR3 reads TGTGCCAGCACTCGTGACAGGGGGCGAGGATACGAGCAGTACTTC.

The chain recombines TRBV12-3 or TRBV12-4 with TRBJ1-6, with D possibly TRBD1 on 6 matching bases. The V and J ends lost 5 bases and 6 bases respectively, with 17 bases between them. The length of the CDR3 is 16 residues. The CDR3 DNA reads TGTGCCAGCAGTCGCCAGGGGTCGGAGGGTAATTCACCCCTCCACTTT. It codes for CASSRQGSEGNSPLHF.

This clonotype came up many times. V gene TRBV20-1 combines with J gene TRBJ2-1; tentatively, D is TRBD2 (6 bases). Deletions cut 6 bases from V and 4 bases from J, with 16 bases between. Germline assignment: CDR1 DFQATT and CDR2 SNEGSKA (reference sequence). This CDR3 is 14 amino acids long. In DNA, the CDR3 is TGCAGTGCGACCGGGACTGAATATTACAATGAGCAGTTCTTC. Translation gives CSATGTEYYNEQFF.

About this clonotype: This sequence may be a read error, since a much larger clone differs from it by one base. The rearrangement uses TRBV29-1 and TRBJ1-1; D gene unclear. The V and J ends lost 8 bases and 6 bases respectively, with 13 bases between them. This CDR3 is built from 11 residues. From germline, CDR1 is SQVTM and CDR2 ANQGSEA. The CDR3 DNA reads as TGCAGCACGGGCCTTGGGTCTGAAGCTTTCTTT. It codes for CSTGLGSEAFF.

The V call is TRBV5-5, the J call TRBJ1-1; D possibly corresponds to TRBD1 (5 bases). Germline V lookup: CDR1 SGHKS, CDR2 YYEKEE (reference sequence). The CDR3 spans 15 residues. V shed 0 bases and J shed 4 bases, with 13 bases lying between them. The CDR3 DNA follows: TGTGCCAGCAGCTTGGCCAGGGTGGGTTCCACTGAAGCTTTCTTT. This encodes CASSLARVGSTEAFF.

For this clonotype: A much larger clone sits a single nucleotide away, making a read error possible. The genes are TRBV6-2 or TRBV6-3 and TRBJ1-5, with a weak D call TRBD1 (5 bases). The CDR3 contains 13 residues. Germline V gives CDR1 MNHEY, CDR2 SVGEGT. In DNA form, the CDR3 reads TGTACCAGCAGAGCTATAGACAGTCAGCCCCAGCATTTT. It is translated as CTSRAIDSQPQHF.

This clonotype has only a few counts. The V call is TRBV5-8, the J call TRBJ1-1; TRBD1 matches 7 bases. This CDR3 is 15 amino acids long. Germline CDR1 and CDR2: SGHTS and YDEGEE. J gave up 0 bases and V 3 bases, and 5 bases lay outside the gene matches. The CDR3 spells CASSSGQTMNTEAFF. CDR3 DNA: TGTGCCAGCAGCTCGGGACAGACCATGAACACTGAAGCTTTCTTT.

This clonotype was detected a few times. The rearrangement joins TRBV7-2 to TRBJ2-7; tentatively, D is TRBD1 (5 bases). With 1 base removed from V and 2 bases from J, the gap between germline ends came to 12 bases. There are 15 residues in the CDR3. Germline V lookup: CDR1 SGHTA, CDR2 FQGNSA. The CDR3 region is CASSLGQWNTYEQYF. DNA of the CDR3: TGTGCCAGCAGCTTAGGACAGTGGAACACCTACGAGCAGTACTTC.

The CDR3 DNA follows: TGCGCCAGCATGAGCGGGAACTCCTACGAGCAGTACTTC. It yields the protein CASMSGNSYEQYF. The V and J genes are TRBV10-2 and TRBJ2-7; 7 positions agree with TRBD2. Losses at the gene ends were 7 bases for V and 0 bases for J; bases not matched to a gene: 3. The germline V gene encodes CDR1 WSHSY and CDR2 SAAADI. CDR3 length: 13 residues.

There are a few counts of this clonotype. This chain joins TRBV6-1 and TRBJ2-7; D may be TRBD2 (5 bases). V lost 4 bases to trimming and J lost 1 base, with 8 bases between them. CDR1 is MNHNS and CDR2 is SASEGT in the germline V gene. This CDR3 has 13 residues. CDR3 sequence: CASSGGPSYEQYF. The CDR3 region has the DNA TGTGCCAGCAGTGGCGGGCCGTCCTACGAGCAGTACTTC.

The sample holds a few counts of this clonotype. The chain employs TRBV30 and TRBJ1-1; tentatively, D is TRBD1 (6 bases). CDR1 GTSNPN and CDR2 SVGIG come from the germline V gene (reference sequence). This CDR3 spans 15 amino acids. The germline V and J ends were trimmed by 2 bases and 4 bases, with 17 bases remaining between them. This chain's CDR3 is CAWSRGGGGVTEAFF. The CDR3, as DNA: TGTGCCTGGAGTCGGGGTGGGGGCGGTGTCACTGAAGCTTTCTTT.

V usage is TRBV27 and J usage is TRBJ2-5; a weak D match, TRBD1 (6 bases). Between the trimmed V and J ends, which lost 3 bases and 6 bases, there was a span of 11 bases. The CDR3 totals 13 residues. CDR1 is MNHEY, CDR2 SMNVEV, per germline (reference sequence). CDR3 DNA sequence: TGTGCCAGCAGTTTCAGGGGCGAACAGACCCAGTACTTC. The encoded protein is CASSFRGEQTQYF.

In this sample, this clonotype turned up a few times. The chain uses TRBV4-2 and TRBJ2-1, with 7 positions matching TRBD2. This CDR3 is 18 amino acids long. V lost 4 bases and J lost 3; bases outside the gene matches: 15. Germline-derived CDR1 and CDR2 are LGHNA and YNFKEQ. The CDR3 nucleotides are TGTGCCAGCAGCCGAGGGGTGGTTTCGGGAGGCCTCTACAATGAGCAGTTCTTC. Its protein product is CASSRGVVSGGLYNEQFF.

This chain joins TRBV12-3 or TRBV12-4 and TRBJ2-7, with 7 bases fitting TRBD1. The ends lost 9 bases at V and 2 bases at J; junction bases unmatched: 10. This CDR3 region has 14 residues. CDR3 amino acids: CASQQGLPPYEQYF. As DNA, the CDR3 is TGTGCCAGTCAACAGGGGTTACCTCCCTACGAGCAGTACTTC.

The V call is TRBV15, the J call TRBJ2-3, with no clear D. Germline-derived CDR1 and CDR2 are LNHNV and YYDKDF (reference sequence). The CDR3 is 13 residues long. The V end was cut by 3 bases, the J end by 5 bases, with 9 bases between. The CDR3 spells CATSRVFRDTQYF. The CDR3 coding sequence is TGTGCCACCAGCAGGGTATTCAGAGATACGCAGTATTTT.